What follows are 20 T cell receptor beta chains derived from one specimen sequenced in a study of shared clonotypes between healthy human individuals. In the naive CD8 group, cells lacked CD45RO and were positively selected for CCR7, so terminally differentiated effector memory CD45RA+ cells were left out. Repertoires were generated with immunoSEQ multiplex PCR, while TCRdb's copy carries only in-frame clones and drops some. Of millions of clones listed, around 93% are singletons. Sequencing was carried out using naive CD8+ T cells from PBMCs. The receptors stem from a young man in good health. Some clones in this sample may be carry-over from other donors' samples.

The gene calls are TRBV28 and TRBJ1-1, with 7 bases identical to TRBD1. Germline CDR1 reads MDHEN; CDR2 reads SYDVKM. CDR3 length: 15 amino acids. V lost 3 bases and J lost 3; bases outside the gene matches: 7. CDR3 protein: CASSFRQGVDTEAFF. CDR3 bases: TGTGCCAGCAGTTTCCGTCAGGGGGTCGACACTGAAGCTTTCTTT.

The chain uses TRBV10-3 and TRBJ1-4; TRBD1 matches at 8 bases. The CDR3 totals 13 residues. Trimming removed 7 bases from V and 7 bases from J; junction bases left unmatched: 5. Germline-derived CDR1 and CDR2 are ENHRY and SYGVKD. The CDR3 sequence: CAIMAGGSEKLFF. CDR3 sequence (DNA): TGTGCCATCATGGCAGGGGGCAGTGAAAAACTGTTTTTT.

The chain is built from TRBV11-1 and TRBJ1-3; perhaps TRBD1 as D (5 bases). Trimming cost V 0 bases and J 4 bases, with 10 bases left between them. The germline V gene encodes CDR1 SGHAT and CDR2 FQDESV (reference sequence). This CDR3 is 15 amino acids long. CDR3: CASSLAGESGNTIYF. The CDR3 DNA reads as TGTGCCAGCAGCTTAGCGGGGGAATCCGGAAACACCATATATTTT.

The chain combines TRBV2 with TRBJ1-5; no reliable D call. Trimming left V 4 bases short and J 0 bases short, with 7 bases between. From germline, CDR1 is SNHLY and CDR2 FYNNEI. The CDR3 is 14 residues long. CDR3 DNA: TGTGCCAGCAGTGTAAGAAATAGCAATCAGCCCCAGCATTTT. Residues: CASSVRNSNQPQHF.

A note on this clone: This same CDR3 is encoded by further DNA sequences in the sample. The gene calls are TRBV19 and TRBJ1-5; no definite D call. V was clipped by 0 bases and J by 4 bases, with 4 bases between them. The germline gives CDR1 LNHDA, CDR2 SQIVND (reference sequence). This CDR3 has 13 residues. CDR3 sequence: CASSIDPNQPQHF. The CDR3 nucleotides read TGTGCCAGTAGTATAGATCCGAATCAGCCCCAGCATTTT.

This clone was counted only a few times. The genes are TRBV5-4 and TRBJ2-7; 7 bases map to TRBD1. Germline loops: CDR1 SGHNT, CDR2 YYREEE (reference sequence). The V gene end was trimmed by 3 bases and the J gene end by 1 base; junction bases not matched to a gene: 4. The CDR3 is made up of 14 amino acids. The CDR3 bases are TGTGCCAGCAGCTCCCGGGACAGTTCCTACGAGCAGTACTTC. Protein: CASSSRDSSYEQYF.

The chain combines TRBV19 with TRBJ2-5, with D perhaps matching TRBD1 (7 bases). Germline values: CDR1 LNHDA, CDR2 SQIVND (reference sequence). This CDR3 has 15 amino acids. Trimming removed 5 bases at V and 4 bases at J, with 17 bases between. The DNA of the CDR3 is TGTGCCAGTAGTCCAGGGGGGATTCCCGGAGAGACCCAGTACTTC. This translates into CASSPGGIPGETQYF.

This clone was picked up a small number of times. The gene calls are TRBV2 and TRBJ1-1; D is unresolved. With 4 bases removed from V and 7 bases from J, the gap between germline ends came to 7 bases. This CDR3 is built from 11 residues. The germline V gene encodes CDR1 SNHLY and CDR2 FYNNEI. Written as DNA, the CDR3 is TGTGCCAGCAGTGCGGAGGGTGAAGCTTTCTTT. Translated: CASSAEGEAFF.

CDR3 sequence: CASSLVTGNNEQFF. Written as DNA, the CDR3 is TGTGCCAGCAGCTTAGTGACGGGAAACAATGAGCAGTTCTTC. The gene calls are TRBV7-8 and TRBJ2-1; TRBD2 might be the D (5 bases). Trimming pared 1 base from V and 5 bases from J, leaving 9 bases between. Germline V gene lookup returns CDR1 SGHVS and CDR2 FQNEAQ. The CDR3 loop spans 14 amino acids.

The chain uses TRBV27 and TRBJ2-2, with TRBD2 identical over 10 bases. J lost 2 bases, V lost 6 bases, and 9 bases had no gene match. The CDR3 loop spans 17 amino acids. Germline V gene lookup returns CDR1 MNHEY and CDR2 SMNVEV (reference sequence). DNA for the CDR3: TGTGCCAGCAGCCCCCCTACTAGCGGGACTAACACCGGGGAGCTGTTTTTT. Residues: CASSPPTSGTNTGELFF.

V gene TRBV5-1 combines with J gene TRBJ2-7; D ambiguous. V was shortened by 6 bases and J by 2 bases, with 12 bases between the two germline ends. Germline CDR1 is SGHRS and CDR2 is YFSETQ. The CDR3 is made up of 13 amino acids. CDR3 loop: CASTGSVPYEQYF. The CDR3 DNA reads as TGCGCCAGCACAGGTAGTGTGCCCTACGAGCAGTACTTC. The full variable domain, its missing parts supplied by reference TRBV5-1 and TRBJ2-7, is KAGVTQTPRYLIKTRGQQVTLSCSPISGHRSVSWYQQTPGQGLQFLFEYFSETQRNKGNFPGRFSGRQFSNSRSEMNVSTLELGDSALYLCASTGSVPYEQYFGPGTRLTVT.

The V and J genes are TRBV28 and TRBJ2-5; D is ambiguous. Deletions cut 5 bases from V and 0 bases from J, with 13 bases between. Germline lookup yields CDR1 MDHEN and CDR2 SYDVKM. The CDR3 runs to 15 residues. In DNA form, the CDR3 reads TGTGCCAGCAGTCGCCGTGAGACGTACCAAGAGACCCAGTACTTC. The encoded protein is CASSRRETYQETQYF.

Points on this clone: The sample has other DNA sequences that encode this CDR3 too. The V gene is TRBV28, the J gene TRBJ2-2, with 8 bases identical to TRBD1. After removal of 3 bases from V and 6 bases from J, the junction contained 0 bases not matched to a gene. Germline V gene sequence: CDR1 MDHEN, CDR2 SYDVKM. CDR3 length: 13 amino acids. The CDR3: CASSLTGAGELFF. The CDR3 nucleotides are TGTGCCAGCAGTTTGACAGGGGCCGGGGAGCTGTTTTTT.

This chain uses TRBV19 with TRBJ2-1; TRBD2 matches at 7 bases. With V trimmed by 4 bases and J by 9 bases, 9 bases remained unmatched. CDR3 length equals 14 residues. The V gene's germline CDR1 is LNHDA and CDR2 SQIVND (reference sequence). The DNA of the CDR3 is TGTGCCAGTAGTAGCGGACTAGTCATTGGTGAGCAGTTCTTC. Residues: CASSSGLVIGEQFF. The full variable domain, its missing parts supplied by reference TRBV19 and TRBJ2-1, is DGGITQSPKYLFRKEGQNVTLSCEQNLNHDAMYWYRQDPGQGLRLIYYSQIVNDFQKGDIAEGYSVSREKKESFPLTVTSAQKNPTAFYLCASSSGLVIGEQFFGPGTRLTVL.

The CDR3 spells CSVDMGQRTTDTQYF. CDR3 DNA: TGCAGCGTCGACATGGGACAGAGAACGACAGATACGCAGTATTTT. V is TRBV29-1 and J is TRBJ2-3; TRBD1 aligns across 7 bases. V shed 6 bases, J shed 3 bases, and the junction held 12 bases outside the gene matches. This CDR3 spans 15 amino acids. Germline assignment: CDR1 SQVTM and CDR2 ANQGSEA.

Note on this clone: This CDR3 is also generated by other DNA sequences in the sample. The chain carries TRBV19 and TRBJ2-7; D call uncertain. In germline, CDR1 is LNHDA, CDR2 SQIVND (reference sequence). With 5 bases removed from V and 0 bases from J, the gap between germline ends came to 5 bases. This CDR3 has 12 amino acids. This chain's CDR3 is CASSSGSYEQYF. CDR3 in DNA: TGTGCCAGTAGTTCGGGCTCCTACGAGCAGTACTTC.

The rearrangement uses TRBV11-2 and TRBJ2-5; D might be TRBD1 or TRBD2, each matching 5 bases. The CDR3 is made up of 14 amino acids. V gave up 1 base and J gave up 4 bases, with 10 bases separating them. Germline V gene data show CDR1 as SGHAT and CDR2 as FQNNGV. For the CDR3, the DNA is TGTGCCAGCAGCTTAGGTCCAGGGACAGAGACCCAGTACTTC. Translation gives CASSLGPGTETQYF.

V gene TRBV27 combines with J gene TRBJ1-5; unclear D gene. V lost 6 bases and J 0 bases, leaving 9 bases between the germline ends. CDR3 length: 14 residues. Germline assignment: CDR1 MNHEY and CDR2 SMNVEV (reference sequence). This chain's CDR3 is CASSIGPSNQPQHF. The CDR3 DNA is TGTGCCAGCAGCATAGGCCCTAGCAATCAGCCCCAGCATTTT.

This clone was counted only a few times. The identical CDR3 is also encoded by other nucleotide sequences in the sample. This chain uses TRBV5-6 with TRBJ1-1, with D uncertain. The CDR3 consists of 12 residues. CDR1 SGHDT and CDR2 YYEEEE come from the germline V gene. V was trimmed by 0 bases and J by 6 bases, leaving 6 bases between them. The CDR3 loop reads CASSLGSAEAFF. DNA for the CDR3: TGTGCCAGCAGCTTGGGGTCCGCTGAAGCTTTCTTT.

A single count supports this clone. The rearrangement joins TRBV27 to TRBJ1-5; 8 bases line up with TRBD1. V shed 5 bases and J 2 bases; nucleotides not matched to a gene: 11. This CDR3 has 17 amino acids. Germline loops: CDR1 MNHEY, CDR2 SMNVEV (reference sequence). CDR3 nucleotides: TGTGCCAGCAGTCCAGGGACAGGTCGTTCCGGCAATCAGCCCCAGCATTTT. Residues: CASSPGTGRSGNQPQHF.